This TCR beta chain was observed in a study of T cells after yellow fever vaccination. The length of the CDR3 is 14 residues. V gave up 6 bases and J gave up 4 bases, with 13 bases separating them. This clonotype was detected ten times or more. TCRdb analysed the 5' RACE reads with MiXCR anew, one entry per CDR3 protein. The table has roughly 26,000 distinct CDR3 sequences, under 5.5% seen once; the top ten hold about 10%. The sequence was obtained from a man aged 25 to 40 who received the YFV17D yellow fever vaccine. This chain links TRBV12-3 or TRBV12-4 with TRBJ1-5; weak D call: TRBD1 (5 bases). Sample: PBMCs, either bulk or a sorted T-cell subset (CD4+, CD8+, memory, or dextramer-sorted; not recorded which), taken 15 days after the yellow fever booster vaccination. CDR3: CASRPPGPNQPQHF. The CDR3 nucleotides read TGTGCCAGCAGACCTCCGGGGCCTAATCAGCCCCAGCATTTT.